Presented here are 21 T cell receptor beta chains from one specimen sequenced in a study of blood T cell repertoires in COVID-19. Clones were read by immunoSEQ multiplex PCR, and TCRdb kept only the in-frame ones, dropping some. Found here are about 190,000 clones, about nine tenths of them singletons; the top ten hold around 0.5%. The material sequenced was peripheral blood. The source of these receptors is a middle-aged man with acute or convalescent COVID-19.

This chain uses TRBV11-2 with TRBJ1-5; 9 bases are a match to TRBD1. After removal of 4 bases from V and 4 bases from J, the junction contained 5 bases not matched to a gene. CDR3 size: 15 residues. Germline V lookup: CDR1 SGHAT, CDR2 FQNNGV. The CDR3 sequence: CASSWGQGFNQPQHF. The CDR3, as DNA: TGTGCCAGCAGCTGGGGACAGGGTTTTAATCAGCCCCAGCATTTT. The whole variable domain, filled in from reference TRBV11-2 and TRBJ1-5, reads EAGVAQSPRYKIIEKRQSVAFWCNPISGHATLYWYQQILGQGPKLLIQFQNNGVVDDSQLPKDRFSAERLKGVDSTLKIQPAKLEDSAVYLCASSWGQGFNQPQHFGDGTRLSIL.

This clone appeared once. The V gene is TRBV6-6, the J gene TRBJ1-5, with 9 bases lining up with TRBD1. The CDR3 consists of 16 residues. The ends lost 6 bases at V and 2 bases at J; junction bases unmatched: 8. Per the germline V gene, CDR1 is MNHNY and CDR2 is SVGAGI (reference sequence). The CDR3 nucleotides read TGTGCCAGCAGATTCTACCGGACAGGGGGCAATCAGCCCCAGCATTTT. Amino acid sequence: CASRFYRTGGNQPQHF.

The chain couples TRBV18 to TRBJ1-4; 9 bases align to TRBD1. V lost 4 bases, J lost 7 bases, and 10 bases stayed unmatched. In germline, CDR1 is KGHSH, CDR2 LQKENI. The CDR3 covers 16 residues. In nucleotides, the CDR3 is TGTGCCAGCTCACTTAACCCGGGACAGGGTGTTGAAAAACTGTTTTTT. It encodes CASSLNPGQGVEKLFF.

The DNA of the CDR3 is TGTGCCTGGAGTCAGGGGAGGGGAACTGATCATGGCTACACCTTC. This encodes CAWSQGRGTDHGYTF. The rearrangement joins TRBV30 to TRBJ1-2; possible D gene TRBD1, 6 bases. The length of the CDR3 is 15 residues. With 2 bases removed from V and 6 bases from J, the gap between germline ends came to 19 bases. From germline, CDR1 is GTSNPN and CDR2 SVGIG (reference sequence).

This chain uses TRBV30 with TRBJ2-3; TRBD2 matches at 8 bases. This CDR3 is built from 13 residues. Germline-derived CDR1 and CDR2 are GTSNPN and SVGIG (reference sequence). With V trimmed by 2 bases and J by 10 bases, 8 bases remained unmatched. CDR3 protein: CAWSIAGWMAQYF. As DNA, the CDR3 is TGTGCCTGGAGTATAGCGGGGTGGATGGCGCAGTATTTT.

This chain connects TRBV2 to TRBJ2-7; 10 bases map to TRBD1. Germline V CDR1 and CDR2: SNHLY, FYNNEI. CDR3 length: 13 amino acids. The ends lost 6 bases at V and 4 bases at J; junction bases unmatched: 3. The CDR3 protein is CASRDRGGYEQYF. The DNA for the CDR3 is TGTGCCAGCAGGGACAGGGGGGGTTACGAGCAGTACTTC. Filled out from reference TRBV2 and TRBJ2-7, the complete variable domain reads EPEVTQTPSHQVTQMGQEVILRCVPISNHLYFYWYRQILGQKVEFLVSFYNNEISEKSEIFDDQFSVERPDGSNFTLKIRSTKLEDSAMYFCASRDRGGYEQYFGPGTRLTVT.

This clone was counted a single time. The chain combines TRBV6-6 with TRBJ2-3, with 7 bases aligning to TRBD2. The germline V gene has CDR1 MNHNY and CDR2 SVGAGI (reference sequence). With V trimmed by 7 bases and J by 1 base, 5 bases remained unmatched. This CDR3 comprises 14 residues. The CDR3 spells CASNLSGRTDTQYF. CDR3 coding DNA: TGTGCCAGCAATCTTAGCGGGCGCACAGATACGCAGTATTTT.

This clone was seen a single time. V is TRBV11-2 and J is TRBJ1-1; D is possibly TRBD1 (6 bases). CDR3 length equals 14 residues. The V end was cut by 4 bases, the J end by 7 bases, with 16 bases between. The germline CDR1 and CDR2 sequences are SGHAT and FQNNGV. The CDR3 nucleotides read TGTGCCAGCAGCTACCCGGGACAAGCTAATGAAGCTTTCTTT. As protein: CASSYPGQANEAFF.

This chain connects TRBV5-1 to TRBJ2-3; D gene ambiguous. CDR1 SGHRS and CDR2 YFSETQ come from the germline V gene. The CDR3 runs to 15 residues. The ends were cut back, 0 bases at V and 0 bases at J, with 8 bases in the middle. The CDR3 DNA is TGCGCCAGCAGCTTGGACACACCTAGCACAGATACGCAGTATTTT. This sequence encodes CASSLDTPSTDTQYF.

The genes are TRBV10-3 and TRBJ1-1, with a possible D match to TRBD1 (6 bases). Trimming left V 10 bases short and J 3 bases short, with 12 bases between. CDR1 is ENHRY, CDR2 SYGVKD, per germline. The CDR3 totals 12 residues. The CDR3 bases are TGTGCCACAGGACCAGGGGACACTGAAGCTTTCTTT. Its protein product is CATGPGDTEAFF.

V gene TRBV9 combines with J gene TRBJ1-4, with 9 positions matching TRBD1. The ends lost 4 bases at V and 7 bases at J; junction bases unmatched: 8. There are 15 residues in the CDR3. The V gene's germline CDR1 is SGDLS and CDR2 YYNGEE. In DNA form, the CDR3 reads TGTGCCAGCAGCTCCTACGGGACAGGGATTGAAAAACTGTTTTTT. Amino acid sequence: CASSSYGTGIEKLFF. The complete variable domain, with remaining parts taken from reference TRBV9 and TRBJ1-4, reads DSGVTQTPKHLITATGQRVTLRCSPRSGDLSVYWYQQSLDQGLQFLIQYYNGEERAKGNILERFSAQQFPDLHSELNLSSLELGDSALYFCASSSYGTGIEKLFFGSGTQLSVL.

This rearrangement joins TRBV29-1 to TRBJ2-2, with D possibly being TRBD1 (5 bases). Per the germline V gene, CDR1 is SQVTM and CDR2 is ANQGSEA. V was pared by 6 bases and J by 6 bases, with 11 bases between. This CDR3 comprises 12 residues. CDR3 DNA sequence: TGCAGCGTCGCCGACAGTCCCGGGGAGCTGTTTTTT. Its translation: CSVADSPGELFF.

This sequence joins TRBV5-1 and TRBJ2-5; 9 bases line up with TRBD2. The CDR3 has 15 residues. Germline CDR1 and CDR2: SGHRS and YFSETQ. V trimming: 0 bases; J trimming: 1 base; junction bases outside the gene matches: 1. CDR3 in amino acids: CASSLVSGGQETQYF. CDR3 in DNA: TGCGCCAGCAGCTTGGTTAGCGGGGGCCAAGAGACCCAGTACTTC.

The chain carries TRBV18 and TRBJ1-5; a possible D gene is TRBD1 (6 bases). The V and J ends lost 3 bases and 2 bases respectively, with 8 bases between them. The CDR3 has 14 amino acids. Germline V gene sequence: CDR1 KGHSH, CDR2 LQKENI. The CDR3 is CASSPRQGNQPQHF. CDR3 sequence (DNA): TGTGCCAGCTCACCGCGACAGGGCAATCAGCCCCAGCATTTT.

The rearrangement uses TRBV2 and TRBJ2-5; no clear D gene. The CDR3 runs to 11 residues. Between the trimmed V and J ends, which lost 3 bases and 5 bases, there was a span of 4 bases. Germline CDR1 is SNHLY and CDR2 is FYNNEI. The DNA for the CDR3 is TGTGCCAGCAGTGAGGAGGAGACCCAGTACTTC. This gives the protein CASSEEETQYF. The full variable domain, in which reference TRBV2 and TRBJ2-5 provide the parts outside the CDR3, is EPEVTQTPSHQVTQMGQEVILRCVPISNHLYFYWYRQILGQKVEFLVSFYNNEISEKSEIFDDQFSVERPDGSNFTLKIRSTKLEDSAMYFCASSEEETQYFGPGTRLLVL.

The chain is built from TRBV4-1 and TRBJ2-1; 8 bases are a match to TRBD1. CDR1 MGHRA and CDR2 YSYEKL come from the germline V gene. The CDR3 covers 14 residues. V lost 4 bases and J lost 5; bases outside the gene matches: 4. The CDR3 DNA sequence: TGCGCCAGCAGCCTGACAGGGGTTAACAATGAGCAGTTCTTC. This encodes CASSLTGVNNEQFF.

This clone was counted only a few times. CDR3 region: CASSLIRDQPQHF. For the CDR3, the DNA is TGTGCCAGCAGTTTAATCCGGGATCAGCCCCAGCATTTT. This chain connects TRBV12-3 or TRBV12-4 to TRBJ1-5, with D hard to call. The CDR3 consists of 13 residues. V shed 2 bases and J shed 5 bases, with 7 bases lying between them.

This chain links TRBV28 with TRBJ2-5; tentatively, D is TRBD2 (6 bases). V was cut by 4 bases and J by 2 bases, with 17 bases left in between. This CDR3 has 16 amino acids. CDR1 is MDHEN, CDR2 SYDVKM, per germline. Written as DNA, the CDR3 is TGTGCCAGCAGTTCGAGACGGGACTTCCAGCAAGAGACCCAGTACTTC. Its protein product is CASSSRRDFQQETQYF. The entire variable domain, with the rest obtained from reference TRBV28 and TRBJ2-5, is as follows: DVKVTQSSRYLVKRTGEKVFLECVQDMDHENMFWYRQDPGLGLRLIYFSYDVKMKEKGDIPEGYSVSREKKERFSLILESASTNQTSMYLCASSSRRDFQQETQYFGPGTRLLVL.

The J gene is TRBJ2-6, the V gene TRBV7-3; D uncertain. CDR3 length: 15 residues. V was clipped by 0 bases and J by 0 bases, with 3 bases between them. Per the germline V gene, CDR1 is SGHTA and CDR2 is FQGTGA. CDR3 DNA: TGTGCCAGCAGCTTAACTCGCTCTGGGGCCAACGTCCTGACTTTC. This translates into CASSLTRSGANVLTF.

The V gene is TRBV2, the J gene TRBJ1-1, with D uncertain. The V gene lost 6 bases and the J gene lost 5 bases, with 16 bases spanning the gap. This CDR3 spans 14 amino acids. Germline lookup yields CDR1 SNHLY and CDR2 FYNNEI. The CDR3 coding sequence is TGTGCCAGCAGGGGCGGGGTTCAGAGGACTGAAGCTTTCTTT. Its protein is CASRGGVQRTEAFF.

This sequence joins TRBV28 and TRBJ2-4; TRBD1 matches at 7 bases. The CDR3 has 13 residues. J lost 4 bases, V lost 7 bases, and 4 bases had no gene match. The germline V gene encodes CDR1 MDHEN and CDR2 SYDVKM. The CDR3 DNA reads as TGTGCCAGCACCCCGGGACAGAAAAACATTCAGTACTTC. It specifies CASTPGQKNIQYF. The variable domain in full, with the rest retrieved from reference TRBV28 and TRBJ2-4, is DVKVTQSSRYLVKRTGEKVFLECVQDMDHENMFWYRQDPGLGLRLIYFSYDVKMKEKGDIPEGYSVSREKKERFSLILESASTNQTSMYLCASTPGQKNIQYFGAGTRLSVL.